The source of this TCR beta chain is a study of blood T cell repertoires in COVID-19 (dated by TCRdb to 2018 to 2020). Regarding the study in general: Samples from collaborators originated in the United States, Italy and Spain and spanned both the acute and convalescent phases of COVID-19. Sample metadata almost always included a de-identified subject ID, COVID-19 status, age in years and sex. Where available, HLA class I and class II types were taken from metadata supplied by the sample provider and were not determined by assay-based typing. The samples were drawn from two sources: the first 160 participants of the ongoing ImmuneRACE study, and fewer than 1,500 subjects contributed by 6 global collaborators. The prospective study material was composed of cDNA or gDNA derived from T cells, B-cell-depleted T cells, or PBMCs. Deeply sampled blood TCRbeta repertoires from subjects exposed to, actively infected with, or recovered from COVID-19 were included in the dataset. The repertoires were released in a freely available public database intended as a resource for research on the immune response to SARS-CoV-2. Beyond this particular receptor, the publication reports: How much clinical and demographic metadata was included differed by source and by participant, and the metadata was provided uncurated.

Of note for this clone: Its binding antigen is unknown. The record has no base qualities; no much larger clone is one base away.

TCRbeta CDR3 regions were amplified from genomic DNA using the immunoSEQ Assay, a bias-controlled multiplex PCR. The original pipeline was this. The number of nucleated cells in each sample was estimated from the amplification of reference gene primers within the assay. To quantify the absolute abundance of each unique TCRbeta CDR3 rearrangement, sequence reads were collapsed and filtered. Productive Simpson clonality was computed per sample as the square root of Simpson's diversity index over productive rearrangements. Held by TCRdb, this immuneACCESS table contains in-frame sequences only and omits some clones. Under half of the omission traces to an unresolved V gene where checked; the cause of the rest is unknown. V, J and clone size are those of that table, while D and trimming were read from the DNA. A total of approximately 130,000 clones appear in this sample, around four fifths of them only once. Around 13% of the sample belongs to the ten largest clones.

V is shortened by 4 bases, J by 4 bases, and the region joining them spans 7 bases. There are 12 amino acids in the CDR3, from cysteine to phenylalanine inclusive. The CDR3 DNA has 36 bases and is translated from base 1. The germline V gene gives CDR1 as SNHLY and CDR2 as FYNNEI. Collaborating institutions collected whole blood in K2EDTA tubes following their own protocols. For TCRbeta analysis, collaborators shipped samples in one of three forms: frozen whole blood, isolated PBMCs, or DNA extracted from either of those sample types. The receptor chain draws on TRBV2 and TRBJ1-1; the D region possibly corresponds to TRBD1 (6 bases align). This TCR derives from a human donor in a cohort sampled during active COVID-19. The sequenced sample was peripheral blood. The CDR3 amino acid sequence is: CASSGGPTEAFF. The DNA reads as follows: TGTGCCAGCAGTGGGGGGCCCACTGAAGCTTTCTTT.